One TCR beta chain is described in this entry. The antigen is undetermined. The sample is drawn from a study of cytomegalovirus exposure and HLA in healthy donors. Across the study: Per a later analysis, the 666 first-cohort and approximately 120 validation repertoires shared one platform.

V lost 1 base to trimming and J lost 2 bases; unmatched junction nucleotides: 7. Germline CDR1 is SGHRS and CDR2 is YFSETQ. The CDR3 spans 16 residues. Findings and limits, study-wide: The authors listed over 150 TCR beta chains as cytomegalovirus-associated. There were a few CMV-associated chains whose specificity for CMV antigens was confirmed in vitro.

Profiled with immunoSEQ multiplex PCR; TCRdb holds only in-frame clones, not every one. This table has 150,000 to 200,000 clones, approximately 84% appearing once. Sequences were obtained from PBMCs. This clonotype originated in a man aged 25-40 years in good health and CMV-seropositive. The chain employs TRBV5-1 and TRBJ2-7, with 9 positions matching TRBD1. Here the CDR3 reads CASSLTAGQGTYEQYF. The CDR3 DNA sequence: TGCGCCAGCAGCTTGACCGCGGGACAGGGCACCTACGAGCAGTACTTC. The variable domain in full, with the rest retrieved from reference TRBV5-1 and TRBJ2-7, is KAGVTQTPRYLIKTRGQQVTLSCSPISGHRSVSWYQQTPGQGLQFLFEYFSETQRNKGNFPGRFSGRQFSNSRSEMNVSTLELGDSALYLCASSLTAGQGTYEQYFGPGTRLTVT.